This TCR beta chain was retrieved from a study of blood T cell repertoires in COVID-19. This CDR3 is built from 16 residues. The V segment lost 0 bases and the J segment 6 bases; nucleotides outside the gene matches: 9. Germline CDR1 and CDR2: SGHNT and YYREEE (reference sequence). The assay was immunoSEQ multiplex PCR, and TCRdb's table has in-frame clones only and misses some. Of nearly 60,000 clones in the sample, around 87% were seen once. The chain carries TRBV5-4 and TRBJ1-2; 9 positions match TRBD1. The sequenced sample consisted of peripheral blood. The sequence was collected from a man between 60 and 75 years old with active COVID-19. The CDR3 DNA reads as TGTGCCAGCAGCTTGGCCGCGGGACAGGGTTTCGATGGCTACACCTTC. Amino acid sequence: CASSLAAGQGFDGYTF.